The rows below give T cell receptor beta chains drawn from one sample of a study of blood T cell repertoires in COVID-19. Sequenced by immunoSEQ multiplex PCR; TCRdb stores in-frame clones only, minus some. The data hold some 400,000 clones, with roughly 80% observed a single time. The specimen sequenced was peripheral blood. The receptors derive from a human donor with acute or convalescent COVID-19. The donor label of this sample is uncertain. Each CDR3 is given with its conserved first and last residue. A D gene is named only where the DNA matches it firmly. Size tells how often a clone was seen (once, few, many) or the class of an expanded clone, and some rows leave it out.

D gene: TRBD2; CDR3 length: 16; J gene: TRBJ2-4; clone size: NA; V gene: TRBV28; CDR3 protein: CASSSTSGGAKNIQYF; CDR3 DNA: TGTGCCAGCAGTTCCACTAGCGGGGGGGCCAAAAACATTCAGTACTTC
D gene: TRBD2; CDR3 length: 16; J gene: TRBJ2-2; clone size: NA; V gene: TRBV4-2; CDR3 protein: CASSQASGRTTGELFF; CDR3 DNA: TGTGCCAGCAGCCAAGCTAGCGGGAGAACCACCGGGGAGCTGTTTTTT
D gene: NA; CDR3 length: 15; J gene: TRBJ1-5; clone size: NA; V gene: TRBV6-2/TRBV6-3; CDR3 protein: CASNPQGRSNQPQHF; CDR3 DNA: TGTGCCAGCAACCCGCAGGGTCGTAGCAATCAGCCCCAGCATTTT
D gene: NA; CDR3 length: 13; J gene: TRBJ1-5; clone size: once; V gene: TRBV12-3/TRBV12-4; CDR3 protein: CASSEGVYQPQHF; CDR3 DNA: TGTGCCAGCAGTGAGGGGGTTTATCAGCCCCAGCATTTT
D gene: NA; CDR3 length: 12; J gene: TRBJ2-1; clone size: NA; V gene: TRBV5-1; CDR3 protein: CASSPAFGEQFF; CDR3 DNA: TGCGCCAGCAGCCCGGCCTTCGGGGAGCAGTTCTTC
D gene: NA; CDR3 length: 11; J gene: TRBJ1-2; clone size: NA; V gene: TRBV20-1; CDR3 protein: CSASDDYGYTF; CDR3 DNA: TGCAGTGCTAGTGACGACTATGGCTACACCTTC
D gene: TRBD1; CDR3 length: 15; J gene: TRBJ1-4; clone size: NA; V gene: TRBV15; CDR3 protein: CATSRGGTGREKLFF; CDR3 DNA: TGTGCCACCAGCAGGGGGGGGACAGGCCGAGAAAAACTGTTTTTT
D gene: TRBD1; CDR3 length: 15; J gene: TRBJ2-7; clone size: few; V gene: TRBV19; CDR3 protein: CASSSFGQGLYEQYF; CDR3 DNA: TGTGCCAGTAGTTCCTTCGGACAGGGTTTATACGAGCAGTACTTC
D gene: NA; CDR3 length: 16; J gene: TRBJ1-2; clone size: NA; V gene: TRBV4-1; CDR3 protein: CASSPPREGYNYGYTF; CDR3 DNA: TGCGCCAGCAGCCCCCCGAGGGAGGGGTATAACTATGGCTACACCTTC
D gene: TRBD1; CDR3 length: 15; J gene: TRBJ2-3; clone size: NA; V gene: TRBV6-5; CDR3 protein: CASSYRGLGTDTQYF; CDR3 DNA: TGTGCCAGCAGTTACAGGGGGCTAGGCACAGATACGCAGTATTTT
D gene: TRBD2; CDR3 length: 15; J gene: TRBJ2-5; clone size: few; V gene: TRBV3-1/TRBV3-2; CDR3 protein: CASRPFLAGVETQYF; CDR3 DNA: TGTGCCAGCAGGCCTTTCCTAGCGGGAGTGGAGACCCAGTACTTC
D gene: TRBD2; CDR3 length: 15; J gene: TRBJ2-1; clone size: once; V gene: TRBV4-1; CDR3 protein: CASSQEGGAYNEQFF; CDR3 DNA: TGCGCCAGCAGCCAAGAGGGGGGGGCCTACAATGAGCAGTTCTTC
D gene: NA; CDR3 length: 14; J gene: TRBJ1-3; clone size: NA; V gene: TRBV7-9; CDR3 protein: CASSLRSEGNTIYF; CDR3 DNA: TGTGCCAGCAGCTTAAGGTCGGAGGGGAACACCATATATTTT
D gene: NA; CDR3 length: 13; J gene: TRBJ1-6; clone size: few; V gene: TRBV25-1; CDR3 protein: CASSRVENSPLHF; CDR3 DNA: TGTGCCAGCAGTCGGGTGGAGAATTCACCCCTCCACTTT
D gene: NA; CDR3 length: 12; J gene: TRBJ2-3; clone size: NA; V gene: TRBV6-5; CDR3 protein: CASIPIGDTQYF; CDR3 DNA: TGTGCCAGCATCCCAATCGGGGATACGCAGTATTTT
D gene: NA; CDR3 length: 12; J gene: TRBJ1-4; clone size: NA; V gene: TRBV6-5; CDR3 protein: CASSQRREKLFF; CDR3 DNA: TGTGCCAGCAGCCAAAGGAGGGAAAAACTGTTTTTT
D gene: NA; CDR3 length: 17; J gene: TRBJ2-1; clone size: few; V gene: TRBV12-1; CDR3 protein: CASSFELAGGNHNEQFF; CDR3 DNA: TGTGCCAGCAGCTTTGAGTTAGCGGGGGGGAATCACAATGAGCAGTTCTTC
D gene: NA; CDR3 length: 14; J gene: TRBJ2-7; clone size: NA; V gene: TRBV30; CDR3 protein: CAWSVRGGTYEQYF; CDR3 DNA: TGTGCCTGGAGTGTACGCGGCGGAACGTACGAGCAGTACTTC
D gene: TRBD1; CDR3 length: 16; J gene: TRBJ1-1; clone size: NA; V gene: TRBV14; CDR3 protein: CASSQGWDRGYTEAFF; CDR3 DNA: TGTGCCAGCAGCCAAGGCTGGGACAGAGGCTACACTGAAGCTTTCTTT